The 17 T cell receptor beta chains reported below all come from one sample, sequenced in a study of cytotoxic CD8 clonotypes in ibrutinib-treated CLL. Assay: immunoSEQ multiplex PCR; the TCRdb copy retains only in-frame clones and omits some. The profile shows approximately 57,000 clones, 45% to 70% of them singletons. This material consisted of PBMCs, taken after 24 months of ibrutinib treatment. Source of these receptors: a human donor with chronic lymphocytic leukemia.

This rearrangement joins TRBV5-1 to TRBJ1-2, with D tentatively TRBD1 (6 bases). The V end lost 0 bases, the J end lost 5 bases, and 8 bases lay between the germline ends. Germline CDR1 and CDR2: SGHRS and YFSETQ. The CDR3 loop spans 13 amino acids. The chain's CDR3 is CASSLGQVYGYTF. The CDR3 nucleotides are TGCGCCAGCAGCTTGGGACAGGTTTATGGCTACACCTTC.

This clone has only one observation. Mismatch with germline at one junction end may stem from a read error. The rearrangement joins TRBV6-1 to TRBJ1-5, with D perhaps TRBD1 (5 bases). The CDR3 has 18 residues. Germline CDR1 and CDR2: MNHNS and SASEGT. The CDR3 region is CASSEGAPIPYSNQPQHF. CDR3 DNA: TGTGCCAGCAGCGAAGGGGCCCCTATCCCTTATAGCAATCAGCCCCAGCATTTT.

There are a few counts of this clone. V usage is TRBV6-5 and J usage is TRBJ1-5; tentative D call: TRBD1 (5 bases). CDR1 and CDR2 (germline): MNHEY, SVGAGI. V was cut by 6 bases and J by 5 bases, with 11 bases left in between. The CDR3 contains 13 residues. CDR3 protein: CASRGGLHQPQHF. In DNA form, the CDR3 reads TGTGCCAGCAGGGGGGGACTACATCAGCCCCAGCATTTT.

V is TRBV18 and J is TRBJ1-1, with D uncertain. V gave up 6 bases and J gave up 0 bases, with 17 bases separating them. Per the germline V gene, CDR1 is KGHSH and CDR2 is LQKENI. This CDR3 is built from 16 residues. This CDR3 is CASSHIGDPVNTEAFF. In DNA form, the CDR3 reads TGTGCCAGCTCTCATATAGGAGACCCGGTGAACACTGAAGCTTTCTTT.

A few counts support this clone. The rearrangement links TRBV5-1 to TRBJ2-2; the D gene is possibly TRBD2 (7 bases). The CDR3 is made up of 16 amino acids. Germline assignment: CDR1 SGHRS and CDR2 YFSETQ. Trimming pared 2 bases from V and 7 bases from J, leaving 18 bases between. In DNA, the CDR3 is TGCGCCAGCAGCTTCTCCCAGCAGGGGAGGGTCGGGGAGCTGTTTTTT. Its protein is CASSFSQQGRVGELFF.

This clone appeared many times. The CDR3 sequence is CASSPGEGNEKLFF. CDR3 in DNA: TGTGCCAGCAGCCCCGGAGAGGGGAATGAAAAACTGTTTTTT. The V and J genes are TRBV4-2 and TRBJ1-4, with D tentatively TRBD1 (5 bases). CDR1 is LGHNA, CDR2 YNFKEQ, per germline. V lost 4 bases, J lost 5 bases, and 11 bases lay in between. CDR3 length equals 14 residues.

This chain uses TRBV7-3 with TRBJ1-1, with 7 bases matching TRBD1. The CDR3 consists of 16 residues. Germline V gene sequence: CDR1 SGHTA, CDR2 FQGTGA. Trimming removed 3 bases from V and 11 bases from J; junction bases left unmatched: 18. CDR3 sequence (DNA): TGTGCCAGCAGCTTCGCCGGGACAGCGAACCTAGGACTGGCTTTCTTT. Translation gives CASSFAGTANLGLAFF.

V usage is TRBV6-5 and J usage is TRBJ2-1; 11 bases line up with TRBD2. Germline lookup yields CDR1 MNHEY and CDR2 SVGAGI. This CDR3 contains 16 residues. Unmatched junction bases numbered 7, after V lost 0 bases and J lost 9 bases. CDR3 DNA sequence: TGTGCCAGCAGTTACTCCTTTAGCGGGAGGGTTCTTGAGCAGTTCTTC. It yields the protein CASSYSFSGRVLEQFF.

This clone was counted between two and nine times. V usage is TRBV11-1 and J usage is TRBJ2-7; TRBD1 aligns across 10 bases. CDR1 SGHAT and CDR2 FQDESV come from the germline V gene (reference sequence). The length of the CDR3 is 14 residues. J was trimmed by 5 bases and V by 5 bases; bases with no gene match: 6. CDR3 sequence: CASSRGTGEDEQYF. CDR3 DNA sequence: TGTGCCAGCAGCCGAGGGACAGGGGAGGACGAGCAGTACTTC.

This clone was recorded a few times. In DNA, the CDR3 is TGTGCCACCTTCCGGGACAGGGGGCACTCACCCCTCCACTTT. This gives the protein CATFRDRGHSPLHF. The V gene is TRBV28, the J gene TRBJ1-6; the match to TRBD1 covers 12 bases. With 10 bases clipped from V and 10 bases from J, the junction kept 8 bases outside the gene matches. Germline CDR1 is MDHEN and CDR2 is SYDVKM. This CDR3 has 14 residues.

This clone showed up just a few times. The chain carries TRBV6-1 and TRBJ1-1; D perhaps matches TRBD1 (6 bases). V was clipped by 5 bases and J by 5 bases, with 12 bases between them. This CDR3 has 13 amino acids. Germline CDR1 is MNHNS and CDR2 is SASEGT. The CDR3 sequence: CASSISGVTEAFF. CDR3 nucleotides: TGTGCCAGCAGTATTTCAGGGGTTACTGAAGCTTTCTTT.

The chain is built from TRBV28 and TRBJ2-7; weak D call: TRBD2 (5 bases). The germline CDR1 and CDR2 sequences are MDHEN and SYDVKM. The length of the CDR3 is 14 residues. V was clipped by 2 bases and J by 10 bases, with 18 bases between them. The CDR3, as DNA: TGTGCCAGCAGTTTAATATCGCAGCTCCGGGGACAGTACTTC. It translates to CASSLISQLRGQYF.

This clone occurred a few times. One junction end disagrees with the germline gene, perhaps due to a read error. This chain joins TRBV10-3 and TRBJ1-1; tentative D call: TRBD1 (6 bases). Germline loops: CDR1 ENHRY, CDR2 SYGVKD. The CDR3 runs 16 residues. CDR3 loop: CASSDVGGVFYTEAFF. CDR3 bases: TGTGCCAGCAGTGACGTCGGGGGCGTTTTCTACACTGAAGCTTTCTTT.

The V and J genes are TRBV6-1 and TRBJ1-2; possibly TRBD1 for D (6 bases). The CDR3 loop spans 12 amino acids. CDR1 and CDR2 (germline): MNHNS, SASEGT. V gave up 4 bases and J gave up 6 bases, with 9 bases separating them. The CDR3, as DNA: TGTGCCAGCAGTGGAGGGGGACATGGCTACACCTTC. It yields the protein CASSGGGHGYTF.

The V call is TRBV4-1, the J call TRBJ2-3; 10 bases are a match to TRBD2. Germline loops: CDR1 MGHRA, CDR2 YSYEKL. V gave up 4 bases and J gave up 2 bases; unmatched junction bases: 6. The CDR3 totals 16 residues. The chain's CDR3 is CASSLGLAATTDTQYF. The CDR3 DNA sequence: TGCGCCAGCAGCCTCGGACTAGCGGCAACCACAGATACGCAGTATTTT.

In its sample, this clone was seen a few times. The chain is built from TRBV14 and TRBJ1-4; 8 nucleotides align to TRBD1. The CDR3 is made up of 16 amino acids. The V and J ends lost 0 bases and 8 bases, in that order; junction bases with no gene match: 8. CDR1 and CDR2 from the germline V gene are SGHDN and FVKESK. The CDR3 region has the DNA TGTGCCAGCAGCCAAGATTACGAGACAGGGGCCGAAAAACTGTTTTTT. This encodes CASSQDYETGAEKLFF.

The rearrangement uses TRBV28 and TRBJ2-7; 7 positions agree with TRBD1. With 6 bases clipped from V and 3 bases from J, the junction kept 8 bases outside the gene matches. CDR3 length: 14 residues. Germline-derived CDR1 and CDR2 are MDHEN and SYDVKM. Here the CDR3 DNA reads TGTGCCAGCAGCACAGGGGACACTGGCTACGAGCAGTACGTC. Its protein is CASSTGDTGYEQYV.